Following are 21 T cell receptor beta chains from one sample sequenced in a study of T cell repertoires in cytomegalovirus infection. TCRdb passed the reads through MiXCR, listing each CDR3 protein once. The profile covers a few hundred thousand distinct CDR3 sequences, with around 27% appearing a single time and roughly 13% taken by the ten largest. What was sequenced was PBMCs. The receptors were sampled from a human donor in good health (CMV status not recorded). Some clones in this sample may be carry-over from other donors' samples.

The rearrangement joins TRBV28 to TRBJ2-3; tentative D call: TRBD2 (5 bases). Trimming took off 7 bases at V and 0 bases at J, with 11 bases between the two ends. The CDR3 loop spans 14 amino acids. Germline V gene data show CDR1 as MDHEN and CDR2 as SYDVKM. The CDR3 region is CASKERESTDTQYF. The CDR3 nucleotides are TGTGCCAGCAAAGAGAGGGAGAGCACAGATACGCAGTATTTT.

The chain has TRBV6-2 or TRBV6-3 and TRBJ2-7, with D maybe TRBD1 (5 bases). The CDR3 is made up of 14 amino acids. Germline CDR1 and CDR2: MNHEY and SVGEGT. The V end lost 5 bases, the J end lost 2 bases, and 13 bases lay between the germline ends. The CDR3 spells CASSPWTTAYEQYF. The CDR3 DNA reads as TGTGCCAGCAGTCCGTGGACAACGGCCTACGAGCAGTACTTC.

This clonotype has more than one count but fewer than ten. V is TRBV27 and J is TRBJ2-1; the D gene is possibly TRBD2 (7 bases). Trimming pared 6 bases from V and 4 bases from J, leaving 19 bases between. Germline V gives CDR1 MNHEY, CDR2 SMNVEV (reference sequence). This CDR3 contains 16 residues. CDR3 residues: CASSLSRGGLYNEQFF. CDR3 sequence (DNA): TGTGCCAGCAGCCTCTCGAGGGGGGGCCTTTACAATGAGCAGTTCTTC.

This rearrangement joins TRBV5-1 to TRBJ2-6; TRBD1 might be the D (6 bases). The CDR3 totals 17 residues. Germline loops: CDR1 SGHRS, CDR2 YFSETQ. V shed 2 bases and J shed 0 bases, with 12 bases lying between them. In nucleotides, the CDR3 is TGCGCCAGCAGCTTTGCCCAGGGGTTCTCTGGGGCCAACGTCCTGACTTTC. It specifies CASSFAQGFSGANVLTF.

On this clonotype itself: A clone one base away is much larger, so this may be a read error. The chain uses TRBV7-2 and TRBJ2-3, with TRBD2 matching 7 bases. There are 15 residues in the CDR3. Germline V gives CDR1 SGHTA, CDR2 FQGNSA. This CDR3 is CASSLAEGVTDTQSF. CDR3 DNA: TGTGCCAGCAGCCTAGCGGAGGGAGTCACAGATACGCAGTCTTTT.

This chain connects TRBV6-1 to TRBJ1-1; D gene uncertain. This CDR3 is built from 14 residues. Germline CDR1 MNHNS, CDR2 SASEGT. V was cut by 7 bases and J by 6 bases, with 18 bases left in between. CDR3 residues: CASTADGVMAEAFF. In DNA, the CDR3 is TGTGCCAGCACTGCCGACGGGGTGATGGCTGAAGCTTTCTTT.

This clonotype was seen only a few times. The DNA of the CDR3 is TGTGCCGGCTCGGGACCCCAAGAGACCCAGTACTTC. It translates to CAGSGPQETQYF. This chain connects TRBV7-9 to TRBJ2-5; D tentatively fits TRBD1 or TRBD2 (5 bases each). Trimming pared 11 bases from V and 1 base from J, leaving 11 bases between. The CDR3 is made up of 12 amino acids. In germline, CDR1 is SEHNR, CDR2 FQNEAQ (reference sequence).

The chain is built from TRBV6-1 and TRBJ2-3; 11 bases agree with TRBD2. Per the germline V gene, CDR1 is MNHNS and CDR2 is SASEGT. The trim removed 7 bases at V and 2 bases at J, leaving 8 bases unmatched. The CDR3 has 16 amino acids. The CDR3 nucleotides read TGTGCCAGCACTCCCACTAGCGGGAGTAACACAGATACGCAGTATTTT. Protein: CASTPTSGSNTDTQYF.

This clonotype was seen a handful of times. The genes are TRBV6-5 and TRBJ2-7; perhaps TRBD2 as D (6 bases). There are 14 residues in the CDR3. Trimming took off 6 bases at V and 0 bases at J, with 12 bases between the two ends. CDR1 is MNHEY and CDR2 is SVGAGI in the germline V gene. The DNA for the CDR3 is TGTGCCAGCAGCGTGGGGGGTTTCTCCTACGAGCAGTACTTC. Translated: CASSVGGFSYEQYF.

This clonotype was recorded a few times. The rearrangement uses TRBV19 and TRBJ1-1; TRBD1 aligns across 7 bases. The CDR3 sequence is 13 residues long. V was pared by 3 bases and J by 6 bases, with 4 bases of the junction left unmatched. Per germline, CDR1 LNHDA and CDR2 SQIVND (reference sequence). CDR3 amino acids: CASSMFQGAEAFF. The CDR3 coding sequence is TGTGCCAGTAGTATGTTTCAGGGGGCTGAAGCTTTCTTT. The full variable domain, its missing parts supplied by reference TRBV19 and TRBJ1-1, is DGGITQSPKYLFRKEGQNVTLSCEQNLNHDAMYWYRQDPGQGLRLIYYSQIVNDFQKGDIAEGYSVSREKKESFPLTVTSAQKNPTAFYLCASSMFQGAEAFFGQGTRLTVV.

The chain links TRBV2 to TRBJ1-1; 7 nucleotides align to TRBD1. CDR1 is SNHLY, CDR2 FYNNEI, per germline. The CDR3 contains 12 residues. V lost 8 bases, J lost 3 bases, and 3 bases stayed unmatched. CDR3 nucleotide sequence: TGTGCCAGCGCGACAGGGTACACTGAAGCTTTCTTT. Protein sequence: CASATGYTEAFF. Supplemented by reference TRBV2 and TRBJ1-1, the full variable domain reads EPEVTQTPSHQVTQMGQEVILRCVPISNHLYFYWYRQILGQKVEFLVSFYNNEISEKSEIFDDQFSVERPDGSNFTLKIRSTKLEDSAMYFCASATGYTEAFFGQGTRLTVV.

V gene TRBV20-1 combines with J gene TRBJ2-5, with D possibly matching TRBD2 (5 bases). The CDR3 totals 12 residues. V lost 3 bases, J lost 5 bases, and 10 bases lay in between. Germline CDR1 is DFQATT and CDR2 is SNEGSKA (reference sequence). The CDR3 nucleotides are TGCAGTGCTAGTAACGGGGTGGAGACCCAGTACTTC. Residues: CSASNGVETQYF.

This clonotype was found a few times. The V and J genes are TRBV7-2 and TRBJ2-7, with D maybe TRBD2 (5 bases). The CDR3 is made up of 18 amino acids. The V end lost 1 base, the J end lost 7 bases, and 26 bases lay between the germline ends. Germline V gives CDR1 SGHTA, CDR2 FQGNSA. The CDR3 nucleotides read TGTGCCAGCAGCTTAGGTAAGGAGGCGGTCCCCAATGCTGAAGAGCAGTACGTC. Its protein product is CASSLGKEAVPNAEEQYV.

This chain connects TRBV30 to TRBJ2-6; 7 bases align to TRBD1. The CDR3 runs 16 residues. The V segment lost 4 bases and the J segment 2 bases; nucleotides outside the gene matches: 8. CDR1 GTSNPN and CDR2 SVGIG come from the germline V gene (reference sequence). The DNA for the CDR3 is TGTGCCTGGAACCGGGACAGAGTTCCTGGGGCCAACGTCCTGACTTTC. This encodes CAWNRDRVPGANVLTF.

V and J are TRBV6-8 and TRBJ2-7; D perhaps matches TRBD1 (5 bases). There are 16 residues in the CDR3. CDR1 is MNHGY and CDR2 is SAAAGT in the germline V gene. V lost 6 bases and J lost 2, with 20 bases in between. Here the CDR3 reads CASSLGVGLGAYEQYF. Written as DNA, the CDR3 is TGTGCCAGCAGCCTTGGTGTGGGCCTAGGGGCCTACGAGCAGTACTTC.

This clonotype came up a few times. The V and J genes are TRBV27 and TRBJ2-3; 10 nucleotides align to TRBD2. Germline assignment: CDR1 MNHEY and CDR2 SMNVEV (reference sequence). Trimming at V came to 5 bases and at J to 4 bases, leaving 9 bases not matched to a gene. The CDR3 sequence is 16 residues long. CDR3 region: CASSPNLAGESDTQYF. The CDR3 nucleotides are TGTGCCAGCAGTCCCAACCTAGCGGGAGAGTCAGATACGCAGTATTTT.

This sequence joins TRBV5-6 and TRBJ1-5; TRBD1 aligns across 7 bases. Germline-derived CDR1 and CDR2 are SGHDT and YYEEEE. The CDR3 spans 16 residues. Germline trimming cut 1 base from V and 5 bases from J; bases unmatched to any gene: 9. As DNA, the CDR3 is TGTGCCAGCAGCTTGTATGTCGAGGGGGCCCATCAGCCCCAGCATTTT. Protein sequence: CASSLYVEGAHQPQHF.

This clonotype came up many times. The chain carries TRBV7-8 and TRBJ2-1; 10 nucleotides agree with TRBD1. CDR1 is SGHVS and CDR2 is FQNEAQ in the germline V gene. V was clipped by 0 bases and J by 6 bases; unmatched bases: 8. The CDR3 contains 17 residues. CDR3 bases: TGTGCCAGCAGCTTAGCGCTTCTTGGACAGGGGGGCAATGAGCAGTTCTTC. Amino acid sequence: CASSLALLGQGGNEQFF. Full variable domain (outside the CDR3, taken from reference TRBV7-8 and TRBJ2-1): GAGVSQSPRYKVAKRGQDVALRCDPISGHVSLFWYQQALGQGPEFLTYFQNEAQLDKSGLPSDRFFAERPEGSVSTLKIQRTQQEDSAVYLCASSLALLGQGGNEQFFGPGTRLTVL.

V and J are TRBV6-2 or TRBV6-3 and TRBJ2-5, with TRBD2 matching 15 bases. CDR3 length: 16 residues. The J segment lost 3 bases and the V segment lost 4 bases, leaving 3 bases of the junction unmatched. Looked up from germline, CDR1 is MNHEY and CDR2 is SVGEGT. CDR3 amino acids: CASSWGLAGGEETQYF. The DNA of the CDR3 is TGTGCCAGCAGTTGGGGACTAGCGGGAGGAGAAGAGACCCAGTACTTC.

The J gene is TRBJ2-7, the V gene TRBV15; D not resolved. This CDR3 has 16 amino acids. Germline assignment: CDR1 LNHNV and CDR2 YYDKDF (reference sequence). Between the trimmed V and J ends, which lost 5 bases and 0 bases, there was a span of 17 bases. The chain's CDR3 is CATSGPSRVSSYEQYF. For the CDR3, the DNA is TGTGCCACCAGCGGGCCCTCTAGGGTTAGCTCCTACGAGCAGTACTTC.

This clonotype was found many times. V is TRBV4-3 and J is TRBJ1-6; 9 positions agree with TRBD1. J gave up 7 bases and V 4 bases, and 5 bases lay outside the gene matches. This CDR3 has 15 residues. Germline CDR1 is LGHNA and CDR2 is YSLEER. DNA of the CDR3: TGCGCCAGCAGCCTCGGCGGACAGGGGAATTCACCCCTCCACTTT. Translation: CASSLGGQGNSPLHF.